This TCR beta chain was found in a study of high-grade serous ovarian cancer treatment subgroups. In germline, CDR1 is SGHNT, CDR2 YYREEE (reference sequence). Germline trimming cut 6 bases from V and 5 bases from J; bases unmatched to any gene: 19. This CDR3 contains 18 residues. Profiling relied on immunoSEQ multiplex PCR, and the TCRdb table lists in-frame clones only, not all of them. The sample lists approximately 540 clones, more than 60% occurring once. Tumor tissue was taken before any definitive surgery or chemotherapy was given. Study-level results: These tumor repertoires lack spatial information from bulk sequencing.

As concerns this clone: Its antigen remains unknown.

The chain links TRBV5-4 to TRBJ2-5; TRBD2 matches at 10 bases. Sequences were obtained from tumor tissue. The receptor's source is a human donor with high-grade serous ovarian cancer. CDR3 sequence: CASTWGPSGGKLPETQYF. In DNA, the CDR3 is TGTGCCAGCACCTGGGGTCCTAGCGGGGGTAAGCTTCCGGAGACCCAGTACTTC.